These 27 T cell receptor beta chains were all obtained from the same sample, sequenced in a study of blood T cell repertoires in COVID-19. Clones were sequenced by immunoSEQ multiplex PCR, and TCRdb holds only the in-frame ones, with some missing. The table has around 280,000 clones, approximately 84% seen once. Sequencing was carried out using peripheral blood. These receptors originate from a woman aged 30 to 39 who had recovered from COVID-19.

The CDR3 region is CASSFRSRNEQFF. The CDR3 coding sequence is TGTGCCAGCAGCTTCCGGAGCCGCAATGAGCAGTTCTTC. V gene TRBV5-4 combines with J gene TRBJ2-1; D not resolved. The CDR3 spans 13 residues. Trimming took off 2 bases at V and 6 bases at J, with 9 bases between the two ends. CDR1 and CDR2 from the germline V gene are SGHNT and YYREEE (reference sequence).

This clone was observed once. The chain carries TRBV7-9 and TRBJ2-2, with D possibly matching TRBD1 (7 bases). CDR3 length: 14 amino acids. Trimming stripped 7 bases from V and 4 bases from J, with 13 bases between. Germline loops: CDR1 SEHNR, CDR2 FQNEAQ (reference sequence). In nucleotides, the CDR3 is TGTGCCAGCACACCAGGGGGAGGCACCGGGGAGCTGTTTTTT. Amino acid sequence: CASTPGGGTGELFF.

This clone was detected only once. The chain carries TRBV27 and TRBJ2-7, with 9 bases matching TRBD2. The CDR3 consists of 14 residues. CDR1 MNHEY and CDR2 SMNVEV come from the germline V gene (reference sequence). V gave up 3 bases and J gave up 3 bases; unmatched junction bases: 3. The CDR3 DNA reads TGTGCCAGCAGTTTGCTAGCGGGGAACTACGAGCAGTACTTC. Protein: CASSLLAGNYEQYF.

The rearrangement uses TRBV7-2 and TRBJ2-2; D gene unclear. Germline CDR1 and CDR2: SGHTA and FQGNSA. This CDR3 has 13 amino acids. The V and J ends lost 0 bases and 9 bases respectively, with 8 bases between them. CDR3 bases: TGTGCCAGCAGCTTAGCGCTACTCCGGGAGCTGTTTTTT. This gives the protein CASSLALLRELFF. The complete variable domain, with remaining parts taken from reference TRBV7-2 and TRBJ2-2, reads GAGVSQSPSNKVTEKGKDVELRCDPISGHTALYWYRQSLGQGLEFLIYFQGNSAPDKSGLPSDRFSAERTGGSVSTLTIQRTQQEDSAVYLCASSLALLRELFFGEGSRLTVL.

This clone was found a few times. One end of the junction fails to match germline, which may point to a read error. This CDR3 is also generated by other DNA sequences in the sample. The genes are TRBV7-7 and TRBJ1-1, with D maybe TRBD1 (5 bases). CDR3 length: 13 amino acids. The V gene's germline CDR1 is SSHAT and CDR2 FNYEAQ (reference sequence). CDR3: CASSLGQNTEAFF. CDR3 in DNA: TGTGCTAGCAGCTTAGGACAGAACACTGAAGCTTTCTTT.

Here the CDR3 reads CASSWHSAYNEQFF. CDR3 nucleotides: TGTGCCAGCAGCTGGCATAGCGCGTACAATGAGCAGTTCTTC. The chain recombines TRBV5-8 with TRBJ2-1, with a weak D call TRBD2 (5 bases). Germline CDR1 is SGHTS and CDR2 is YDEGEE. V was pared by 3 bases and J by 4 bases, with 11 bases between. The CDR3 is made up of 14 amino acids.

V usage is TRBV29-1 and J usage is TRBJ1-1; the D is unclear. This CDR3 contains 13 residues. Germline V lookup: CDR1 SQVTM, CDR2 ANQGSEA. V was pared by 6 bases and J by 6 bases, with 17 bases between. The CDR3 reads CSVKPILYPEAFF. The CDR3 DNA follows: TGCAGCGTCAAACCAATACTGTACCCTGAAGCTTTCTTT.

The J gene is TRBJ2-7, the V gene TRBV16, with no clear D. V was shortened by 1 base and J by 2 bases, with 9 bases between the two germline ends. The V gene's germline CDR1 is KGHSY and CDR2 FQNENV. The CDR3 is 14 residues long. CDR3 in amino acids: CASSQWNGAYEQYF. Written as DNA, the CDR3 is TGTGCCAGCAGCCAATGGAACGGAGCCTACGAGCAGTACTTC.

V usage is TRBV7-2 and J usage is TRBJ2-1, with 9 bases aligning to TRBD2. V gave up 1 base and J gave up 8 bases; unmatched junction bases: 12. The CDR3 consists of 17 residues. Germline CDR1 reads SGHTA; CDR2 reads FQGNSA. CDR3 loop: CASSLGGGTSRHYEQFF. CDR3 nucleotide sequence: TGTGCCAGCAGCTTAGGCGGAGGGACTAGCCGTCATTATGAGCAGTTCTTC.

A single count supports this clone. This chain links TRBV19 with TRBJ1-4; TRBD1 matches at 7 bases. Germline lookup yields CDR1 LNHDA and CDR2 SQIVND (reference sequence). This CDR3 has 16 residues. J gave up 7 bases and V 5 bases, and 13 bases lay outside the gene matches. The CDR3 nucleotides read TGTGCCAGTAGTCAAACTTCCGGGACAGTTGCTGAAAAACTGTTTTTT. This encodes CASSQTSGTVAEKLFF.

The chain joins TRBV6-5 to TRBJ2-7; D ambiguous. Germline CDR1 is MNHEY and CDR2 is SVGAGI. Trimming took 3 bases from V and 7 from J, leaving 16 bases between them. This CDR3 has 14 amino acids. The DNA for the CDR3 is TGTGCCAGCAGTTATTCTCGTGCGCCTTTGGAGCAGTACTTC. Translated: CASSYSRAPLEQYF.

The chain joins TRBV5-4 to TRBJ2-5, with 7 bases lining up with TRBD2. Germline CDR1 and CDR2: SGHNT and YYREEE (reference sequence). The CDR3 is 14 residues long. The ends lost 1 base at V and 5 bases at J; junction bases unmatched: 5. The CDR3 spells CASSLPGLMETQYF. The CDR3, as DNA: TGTGCCAGCAGCTTGCCGGGACTAATGGAGACCCAGTACTTC.

The genes are TRBV28 and TRBJ2-2; the D gene is possibly TRBD2 (6 bases). CDR1 MDHEN and CDR2 SYDVKM come from the germline V gene. CDR3 length: 14 amino acids. V was pared by 11 bases and J by 5 bases, with 18 bases between. The CDR3 DNA reads TGTGCCGGGCGGAGGGACGTGGGGACCGGGGAGCTGTTTTTT. Protein sequence: CAGRRDVGTGELFF.

V and J are TRBV20-1 and TRBJ1-5, with D possibly matching TRBD1 (6 bases). Germline V gives CDR1 DFQATT, CDR2 SNEGSKA (reference sequence). This CDR3 region has 15 residues. Trimming stripped 6 bases from V and 6 bases from J, with 21 bases between. The CDR3 sequence: CSASGRTAGGQPQHF. DNA for the CDR3: TGCAGTGCCAGTGGGCGGACAGCGGGAGGTCAGCCCCAGCATTTT.

Only one count was recorded for this clone. The genes are TRBV18 and TRBJ1-1; D is possibly TRBD1 (6 bases). The CDR3 has 14 amino acids. The germline V gene encodes CDR1 KGHSH and CDR2 LQKENI. V was pared by 6 bases and J by 1 base, with 12 bases between. CDR3 DNA sequence: TGTGCCAGCTCCCTTCCAGGGGCGAACACTGAAGCTTTCTTT. Encoded protein: CASSLPGANTEAFF.

V is TRBV19 and J is TRBJ1-1, with D perhaps matching TRBD1 (5 bases). The CDR3 spans 15 residues. Germline V CDR1 and CDR2: LNHDA, SQIVND (reference sequence). V was clipped by 2 bases and J by 4 bases, with 14 bases between them. The chain's CDR3 is CASSISYRSSTEAFF. CDR3 bases: TGTGCCAGTAGTATATCTTACAGGTCGAGCACTGAAGCTTTCTTT.

CDR3 in amino acids: CASSLEYLGQSSNQPQHF. CDR3 bases: TGTGCCAGCAGCTTAGAGTATTTGGGACAGAGTAGCAATCAGCCCCAGCATTTT. The chain couples TRBV7-9 to TRBJ1-5; 7 positions agree with TRBD1. The CDR3 extends over 18 amino acids. The ends lost 1 base at V and 0 bases at J; junction bases unmatched: 9. Per germline, CDR1 SEHNR and CDR2 FQNEAQ (reference sequence).

J is TRBJ2-7 and V is TRBV6-5, with TRBD1 matching over 7 bases. V was clipped by 9 bases and J by 5 bases; unmatched bases: 13. Germline V CDR1 and CDR2: MNHEY, SVGAGI. The CDR3 contains 14 residues. CDR3 bases: TGTGCCAGTACATTTGGGACAGCTGCCGACGAGCAGTACTTC. Translation gives CASTFGTAADEQYF.

In nucleotides, the CDR3 is TGTGCCAGCAGCCCCAGGACCCGGCAGGGCCCAGATACGCAGTATTTT. It encodes CASSPRTRQGPDTQYF. J is TRBJ2-3 and V is TRBV4-2; maybe TRBD1 (5 bases). Germline V gene sequence: CDR1 LGHNA, CDR2 YNFKEQ. V gave up 4 bases and J gave up 4 bases, with 18 bases separating them. This CDR3 contains 16 residues.

The CDR3, as DNA: TGCGCCAGCAGTGAGGCGAGCATGAACACTGAAGCTTTCTTT. This codes for CASSEASMNTEAFF. The chain is built from TRBV10-1 and TRBJ1-1; D gene unclear. The CDR3 covers 14 residues. The V gene's germline CDR1 is WNHNN and CDR2 SYGVQD (reference sequence). Trimming pared 2 bases from V and 0 bases from J, leaving 7 bases between.

As regards this clone: The same CDR3 arises from other DNA sequences in this sample as well. The chain joins TRBV9 to TRBJ1-1, with TRBD1 matching over 9 bases. The length of the CDR3 is 15 residues. After removal of 2 bases from V and 1 base from J, the junction contained 3 bases not matched to a gene. Germline values: CDR1 SGDLS, CDR2 YYNGEE. In DNA form, the CDR3 reads TGTGCCAGCAGCGTCACAGGGGGCCCGAACACTGAAGCTTTCTTT. Protein product: CASSVTGGPNTEAFF.

The rearrangement joins TRBV4-2 to TRBJ2-2; D is undetermined. V lost 0 bases and J 2 bases, leaving 7 bases between the germline ends. CDR3 length equals 15 residues. CDR1 LGHNA and CDR2 YNFKEQ come from the germline V gene. The CDR3 loop is CASSQDRSNTGELFF. DNA of the CDR3: TGTGCCAGCAGCCAAGATCGTTCCAACACCGGGGAGCTGTTTTTT.

The rearrangement joins TRBV27 to TRBJ2-6; no firm D call. CDR1 and CDR2 (germline): MNHEY, SMNVEV (reference sequence). The V end lost 2 bases, the J end lost 4 bases, and 9 bases lay between the germline ends. The CDR3 runs to 15 residues. DNA of the CDR3: TGTGCCAGCAGTTTAGGCGGATCCGGGGCCAACGTCCTGACTTTC. It translates to CASSLGGSGANVLTF. The variable domain in full, completed from reference TRBV27 and TRBJ2-6, reads EAQVTQNPRYLITVTGKKLTVTCSQNMNHEYMSWYRQDPGLGLRQIYYSMNVEVTDKGDVPEGYKVSRKEKRNFPLILESPSPNQTSLYFCASSLGGSGANVLTFGAGSRLTVL.

V usage is TRBV6-2 or TRBV6-3 and J usage is TRBJ1-5, with 8 bases identical to TRBD1. CDR1 is MNHEY, CDR2 SVGEGT, per germline. The CDR3 loop spans 17 amino acids. V lost 2 bases, J lost 0 bases, and 6 bases stayed unmatched. Here the CDR3 reads CASSYLGQGVSNQPQHF. Written as DNA, the CDR3 is TGTGCCAGCAGTTACCTAGGACAGGGTGTTAGCAATCAGCCCCAGCATTTT.

The V call is TRBV27, the J call TRBJ1-5, with TRBD1 matching 11 bases. Germline lookup yields CDR1 MNHEY and CDR2 SMNVEV (reference sequence). This CDR3 comprises 17 residues. The ends lost 4 bases at V and 2 bases at J; junction bases unmatched: 7. CDR3 in DNA: TGTGCCAGCAGTTCCCGGACAGGGGGCGGAGGCAATCAGCCCCAGCATTTT. Its protein is CASSSRTGGGGNQPQHF.

This chain joins TRBV4-1 and TRBJ2-5; TRBD2 is a possible D gene (5 bases). Trimming cost V 0 bases and J 1 base, with 12 bases left between them. Germline values: CDR1 MGHRA, CDR2 YSYEKL. The CDR3 covers 16 residues. CDR3: CASSQDQASPQETQYF. The CDR3 DNA reads TGCGCCAGCAGCCAAGATCAGGCTAGCCCCCAAGAGACCCAGTACTTC.

The rearrangement links TRBV5-1 to TRBJ2-1, with 9 positions matching TRBD2. With 0 bases clipped from V and 8 bases from J, the junction kept 6 bases outside the gene matches. The CDR3 is 15 residues long. The germline V gene encodes CDR1 SGHRS and CDR2 YFSETQ. CDR3 nucleotides: TGCGCCAGCAGCTTGGACAGTAGCGGGGGAGATGAGCAGTTCTTC. Translation: CASSLDSSGGDEQFF.